The subject of this entry is one TCR beta chain. The antigen is unknown. Terminally differentiated effector memory CD45RA+ cells were left out of the naive CD8 fraction, which was CD45RO-negative and positively selected for CCR7. These data belong to a study of shared clonotypes between healthy human individuals. In the study overall: Three plates were used per donor for CD4 naive, three for CD4 memory, two for CD8 naive and one for CD8 memory.

Deletions cut 4 bases from V and 0 bases from J, with 14 bases between. This CDR3 spans 15 amino acids. Germline V gene lookup returns CDR1 SGHNT and CDR2 YYREEE (reference sequence). Study-level points and caveats: The study found roughly 5% of naive CD4 clonotypes shared across a handful of donors. Incompleteness in sorted-subset sequencing, despite large depth, was shown by rarefaction.

Profiled with immunoSEQ multiplex PCR; TCRdb holds only in-frame clones, not every one. The sample contains some 2,100,000 clones, about 92% of which appear only once. The receptor was isolated from a man aged 18 to 30 in good health. Some clones in this sample may be carry-over from other donors' samples. This rearrangement joins TRBV5-4 to TRBJ2-7; D is tentatively TRBD1 or TRBD2 (5 bases each). The source material was naive CD8+ T cells from PBMCs. CDR3 residues: CASSRRDGTSYEQYF. The CDR3 region has the DNA TGTGCCAGCAGCCGTAGGGACGGAACCTCCTACGAGCAGTACTTC.